The 20 T cell receptor beta chains listed next were all sequenced from one sample in a study of response to subunit inactivated influenza vaccine. MiXCR, applied by TCRdb to the RT-PCR reads, yields one record per CDR3 protein. This sample yields 650,000 or so distinct CDR3 sequences, of which 14% are seen a single time; 6.5% to 8% belongs to the top ten. Sample: PBMCs from blood, taken 14 days before vaccination. The origin of the receptors is a man aged 50-59 years who received an inactivated influenza vaccine.

This clonotype has more than one count but fewer than ten. The chain is built from TRBV20-1 and TRBJ2-5; D is unclear. From germline, CDR1 is DFQATT and CDR2 SNEGSKA (reference sequence). V lost 3 bases and J lost 5, with 13 bases in between. The length of the CDR3 is 13 residues. The CDR3 protein is CSASRTLRETQYF. CDR3 bases: TGCAGTGCTAGCAGAACCCTGCGGGAGACCCAGTACTTC.

This clonotype was counted a single time. This chain uses TRBV5-1 with TRBJ2-7, with 7 bases matching TRBD1. Per germline, CDR1 SGHRS and CDR2 YFSETQ. CDR3 length equals 14 residues. V lost 4 bases and J lost 5; bases outside the gene matches: 9. This CDR3 reads CASSKDRVGNEQYF. DNA for the CDR3: TGCGCCAGCAGCAAAGACAGGGTGGGGAACGAGCAGTACTTC.

The table lists this clonotype with many counts. This chain links TRBV30 with TRBJ2-1, with 8 bases that match TRBD2. Trimming took 5 bases from V and 7 from J; bases not matched to a gene: 19. Germline CDR1 reads GTSNPN; CDR2 reads SVGIG (reference sequence). The CDR3 covers 17 residues. CDR3 DNA: TGTGCCTGGGGAGTAAACCGTCTAGCGGGCCTCCCAAATGAGCAGTTCTTC. Its translation is CAWGVNRLAGLPNEQFF.

CDR3 coding DNA: TGCAGTGCTGGACAGGTGGGAATGAGCAATCAGCCCCAGCATTTT. This gives the protein CSAGQVGMSNQPQHF. V gene TRBV20-1 combines with J gene TRBJ1-5; 7 bases align to TRBD1. Germline lookup yields CDR1 DFQATT and CDR2 SNEGSKA (reference sequence). The CDR3 runs to 15 residues. J lost 1 base, V lost 5 bases, and 8 bases had no gene match.

The CDR3 nucleotides read TGTGCCAGTAGTATAGTTTTGGGTAGCTCCTACGAGCAGTACTTC. This gives the protein CASSIVLGSSYEQYF. The rearrangement uses TRBV19 and TRBJ2-7; the D is unclear. Trimming pared 1 base from V and 0 bases from J, leaving 10 bases between. The CDR3 consists of 15 residues. The germline V gene encodes CDR1 LNHDA and CDR2 SQIVND (reference sequence).

The J gene is TRBJ2-1, the V gene TRBV3-1, with D perhaps TRBD1 or TRBD2 (5 bases each). The CDR3 consists of 13 residues. V lost 5 bases and J lost 6, with 11 bases in between. CDR1 LGHDT and CDR2 YNNKEL come from the germline V gene (reference sequence). The CDR3 bases are TGTGCCAGCAGCACGGGACCTATCAATGAGCAGTTCTTC. It encodes CASSTGPINEQFF.

The chain couples TRBV7-4 to TRBJ1-3; D unresolved. Germline-derived CDR1 and CDR2 are SGHVT and SQSDAQ. This CDR3 has 16 residues. Trimming took 5 bases from V and 0 from J, leaving 14 bases between them. CDR3 protein: CASSHVRSSSGNTIYF. The CDR3 nucleotides are TGTGCCAGCAGCCATGTACGTAGCAGCTCTGGAAACACCATATATTTT.

This chain links TRBV15 with TRBJ2-7; D is unresolved. The V end lost 3 bases, the J end lost 6 bases, and 9 bases lay between the germline ends. This CDR3 has 12 residues. The germline CDR1 and CDR2 sequences are LNHNV and YYDKDF (reference sequence). The DNA for the CDR3 is TGTGCCACCAGCAGCTCCGGTTCCGAGCAGTACTTC. Residues: CATSSSGSEQYF.

In its sample, this clonotype was seen many times. The rearrangement uses TRBV7-2 and TRBJ2-2; D is possibly TRBD2 (6 bases). There are 15 residues in the CDR3. Germline V gene data show CDR1 as SGHTA and CDR2 as FQGNSA. Trimming stripped 7 bases from V and 3 bases from J, with 15 bases between. The CDR3 bases are TGTGCCAGCACCCTGGCCAGGGAGGACACCGGGGAGCTGTTTTTT. Its translation is CASTLAREDTGELFF.

This clonotype was detected only a few times. J is TRBJ2-3 and V is TRBV20-1; 8 positions agree with TRBD2. This CDR3 contains 14 residues. After removal of 4 bases from V and 6 bases from J, the junction contained 9 bases not matched to a gene. Germline assignment: CDR1 DFQATT and CDR2 SNEGSKA (reference sequence). CDR3 sequence (DNA): TGCAGTGCTAAGGGACTAGGCCTCTCGGATACGCAGTATTTT. Protein sequence: CSAKGLGLSDTQYF.

The genes are TRBV5-1 and TRBJ1-2, with 8 bases identical to TRBD1. This CDR3 spans 16 amino acids. Per germline, CDR1 SGHRS and CDR2 YFSETQ. V was clipped by 4 bases and J by 0 bases; unmatched bases: 8. CDR3 amino acids: CASSSTGGVPNYGYTF. The CDR3 DNA is TGCGCCAGCAGCAGCACAGGGGGTGTACCTAACTATGGCTACACCTTC.

This clonotype came up once. The rearrangement uses TRBV27 and TRBJ2-5; 7 nucleotides agree with TRBD2. Germline V gene data show CDR1 as MNHEY and CDR2 as SMNVEV (reference sequence). V was pared by 4 bases and J by 7 bases, with 12 bases of the junction left unmatched. The CDR3 loop spans 15 amino acids. CDR3 sequence (DNA): TGTGCCAGCAGTTCCCTAGCGGCGGGGCCGGGGACCCAGTACTTC. It translates to CASSSLAAGPGTQYF.

The V and J genes are TRBV7-9 and TRBJ2-5; D is ambiguous. The CDR3 has 12 residues. Germline assignment: CDR1 SEHNR and CDR2 FQNEAQ (reference sequence). Trimming stripped 5 bases from V and 4 bases from J, with 8 bases between. CDR3 DNA sequence: TGTGCCAGCAGCAGTTTATTAGAGACCCAGTACTTC. Protein product: CASSSLLETQYF. Full variable domain (outside the CDR3, taken from reference TRBV7-9 and TRBJ2-5): DTGVSQNPRHKITKRGQNVTFRCDPISEHNRLYWYRQTLGQGPEFLTYFQNEAQLEKSRLLSDRFSAERPKGSFSTLEIQRTEQGDSAMYLCASSSLLETQYFGPGTRLLVL.

The chain employs TRBV24-1 and TRBJ2-2; D is ambiguous. Germline-derived CDR1 and CDR2 are KGHDR and SFDVKD. This CDR3 region has 16 residues. Between the trimmed V and J ends, which lost 1 base and 4 bases, there was a span of 12 bases. The CDR3 sequence is CATSDFYSPATGELFF. The CDR3 nucleotides are TGTGCCACCAGTGATTTTTACAGTCCCGCCACCGGGGAGCTGTTTTTT.

This clonotype was recorded many times. The chain recombines TRBV11-1 with TRBJ2-2, with TRBD2 matching 14 bases. The germline CDR1 and CDR2 sequences are SGHAT and FQDESV (reference sequence). Trimming at V came to 8 bases and at J to 6 bases, leaving 5 bases not matched to a gene. The CDR3 covers 15 residues. The CDR3 loop reads CASSKGLAGAGELFF. DNA of the CDR3: TGTGCCAGCTCCAAGGGACTAGCGGGAGCCGGGGAGCTGTTTTTT.

This chain links TRBV27 with TRBJ2-3; D may be TRBD2 (7 bases). Between the trimmed V and J ends, which lost 3 bases and 3 bases, there was a span of 16 bases. The CDR3 covers 16 residues. Germline V gene data show CDR1 as MNHEY and CDR2 as SMNVEV (reference sequence). This CDR3 is CASSFGGATRTDTQYF. As DNA, the CDR3 is TGTGCCAGCAGTTTTGGGGGGGCCACGCGGACAGATACGCAGTATTTT.

The count of this clonotype is one. The V and J genes are TRBV28 and TRBJ2-7; no clear D. In germline, CDR1 is MDHEN, CDR2 SYDVKM. V was shortened by 4 bases and J by 7 bases, with 14 bases between the two germline ends. This CDR3 is 13 amino acids long. CDR3 region: CASSSPGTLEQYF. The CDR3 DNA follows: TGTGCCAGCAGTTCCCCTGGTACCTTAGAGCAGTACTTC.

This clonotype was counted a few times. The chain couples TRBV12-3 or TRBV12-4 to TRBJ2-1, with 7 bases lining up with TRBD1. CDR3 size: 13 residues. Unmatched junction bases numbered 5, after V lost 6 bases and J lost 6 bases. The CDR3 nucleotides are TGTGCCAGCAGACTTGGGACAGTCAATGAGCAGTTCTTC. Protein product: CASRLGTVNEQFF.

Ten or more counts support this clonotype. The chain is built from TRBV12-3 or TRBV12-4 and TRBJ1-6, with TRBD1 matching 7 bases. This CDR3 comprises 15 residues. V was clipped by 3 bases and J by 9 bases; unmatched bases: 8. The CDR3 nucleotides are TGTGCCAGCAGTTTTTCAAACAGGGGTGTTTCACCCCTCCACTTT. Translation: CASSFSNRGVSPLHF.

This clonotype was picked up a small number of times. V is TRBV27 and J is TRBJ1-2, with D perhaps matching TRBD1 (5 bases). The CDR3 has 17 amino acids. Trimming took 5 bases from V and 0 from J, leaving 19 bases between them. Looked up from germline, CDR1 is MNHEY and CDR2 is SMNVEV (reference sequence). CDR3: CASSLYPGDRANYGYTF. The CDR3 DNA reads TGTGCCAGCAGTCTATACCCGGGGGACCGAGCTAACTATGGCTACACCTTC.